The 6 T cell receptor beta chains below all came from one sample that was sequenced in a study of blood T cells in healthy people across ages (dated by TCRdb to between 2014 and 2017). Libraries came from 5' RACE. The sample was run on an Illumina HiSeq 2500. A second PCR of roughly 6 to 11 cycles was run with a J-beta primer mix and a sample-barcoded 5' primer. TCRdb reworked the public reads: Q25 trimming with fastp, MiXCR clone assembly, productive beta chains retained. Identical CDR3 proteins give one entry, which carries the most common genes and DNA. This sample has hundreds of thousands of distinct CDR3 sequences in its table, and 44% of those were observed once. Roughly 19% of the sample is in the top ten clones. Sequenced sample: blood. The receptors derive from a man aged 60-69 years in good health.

The CDR3: CASLTDLPAEAFF. The CDR3 region has the DNA TGTGCCAGCCTGACGGATTTACCCGCTGAAGCTTTCTTT. J is TRBJ1-1 and V is TRBV2; D is uncertain. The CDR3 consists of 13 residues. The V end lost 8 bases, the J end lost 6 bases, and 16 bases lay between the germline ends. From germline, CDR1 is SNHLY and CDR2 FYNNEI.

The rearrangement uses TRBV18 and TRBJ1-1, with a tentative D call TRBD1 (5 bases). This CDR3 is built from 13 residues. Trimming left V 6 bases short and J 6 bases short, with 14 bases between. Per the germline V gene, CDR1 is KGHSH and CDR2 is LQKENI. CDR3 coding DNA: TGTGCCAGCTCTCCGGGGACGGATCCTGAAGCTTTCTTT. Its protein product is CASSPGTDPEAFF.

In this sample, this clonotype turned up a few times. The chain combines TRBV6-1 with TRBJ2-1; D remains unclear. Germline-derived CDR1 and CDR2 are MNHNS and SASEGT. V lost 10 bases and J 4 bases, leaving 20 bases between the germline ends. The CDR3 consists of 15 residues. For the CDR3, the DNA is TGTGCCACGGACCTCGACGGGCGGAGTTACAATGAGCAGTTCTTC. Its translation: CATDLDGRSYNEQFF.

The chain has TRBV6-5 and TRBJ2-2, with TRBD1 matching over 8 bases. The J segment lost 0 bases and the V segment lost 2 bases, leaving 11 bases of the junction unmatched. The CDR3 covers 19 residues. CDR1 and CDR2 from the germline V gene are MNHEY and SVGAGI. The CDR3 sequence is CASSYPMEPGQANTGELFF. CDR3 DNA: TGTGCCAGCAGTTACCCCATGGAGCCGGGACAGGCGAACACCGGGGAGCTGTTTTTT.

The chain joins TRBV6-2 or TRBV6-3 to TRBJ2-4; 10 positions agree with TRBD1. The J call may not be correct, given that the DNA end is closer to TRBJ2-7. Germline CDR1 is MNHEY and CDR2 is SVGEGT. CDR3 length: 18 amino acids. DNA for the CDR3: TGTGCCAGCAGTTACTCGACCATACGGGACAGGGGTCTCAACGAGCAGTACTTC. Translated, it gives CASSYSTIRDRGLNEQYF.

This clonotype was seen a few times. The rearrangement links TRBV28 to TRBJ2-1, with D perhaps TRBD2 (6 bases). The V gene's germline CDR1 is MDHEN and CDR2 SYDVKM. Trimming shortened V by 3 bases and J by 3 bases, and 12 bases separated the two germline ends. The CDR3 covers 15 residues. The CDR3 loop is CASSLPASVYNEQFF. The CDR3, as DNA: TGTGCCAGCAGTTTGCCGGCTAGCGTCTACAATGAGCAGTTCTTC.